The 13 T cell receptor beta chains below were found in one sample sequenced in a study of shared clonotypes between healthy human individuals. Here immunoSEQ multiplex PCR was the method, and the copy in TCRdb shows in-frame clones only, minus some. The data hold 1 million to 1.2 million clones, with 60% to 85% observed a single time. The sequenced sample was memory CD4+ T cells from PBMCs. Specified subset: CD45RA-negative fraction. These receptors were collected from a young man in good health. Some clones in this sample may be carry-over from other donors' samples.

This chain links TRBV9 with TRBJ2-2; D gene unclear. Trimming removed 0 bases at V and 5 bases at J, with 17 bases between. The germline V gene encodes CDR1 SGDLS and CDR2 YYNGEE. The CDR3 runs 17 residues. This CDR3 is CASSVDVGPMGTGELFF. DNA for the CDR3: TGTGCCAGCAGCGTAGATGTGGGTCCCATGGGGACCGGGGAGCTGTTTTTT.

V usage is TRBV28 and J usage is TRBJ2-6; TRBD1 matches at 9 bases. The germline V gene has CDR1 MDHEN and CDR2 SYDVKM. The CDR3 covers 21 residues. V shed 7 bases, J shed 1 base, and the junction held 20 bases outside the gene matches. CDR3 residues: CASTPNKLTGTGFSGANVLTF. The CDR3 nucleotides are TGTGCCAGCACCCCAAATAAGTTAACGGGGACAGGGTTTTCTGGGGCCAACGTCCTGACTTTC. The full variable domain, rest sourced from reference TRBV28 and TRBJ2-6, is DVKVTQSSRYLVKRTGEKVFLECVQDMDHENMFWYRQDPGLGLRLIYFSYDVKMKEKGDIPEGYSVSREKKERFSLILESASTNQTSMYLCASTPNKLTGTGFSGANVLTFGAGSRLTVL.

This clone has a handful of counts. At the DNA level, this CDR3 is encoded by other sequences in the same sample as well. V is TRBV18 and J is TRBJ1-4, with 9 bases matching TRBD1. Trimming at V came to 0 bases and at J to 7 bases, leaving 3 bases not matched to a gene. CDR1 KGHSH and CDR2 LQKENI come from the germline V gene. The CDR3 contains 15 residues. CDR3 amino acids: CASSPPGQGGEKLFF. For the CDR3, the DNA is TGTGCCAGCTCACCACCGGGACAGGGAGGTGAAAAACTGTTTTTT.

On this clone itself: This specimen includes other DNA sequences encoding the same CDR3. The chain has TRBV29-1 and TRBJ1-4; D call uncertain. The CDR3 runs to 12 residues. V was pared by 4 bases and J by 8 bases, with 11 bases between. CDR1 SQVTM and CDR2 ANQGSEA come from the germline V gene. In DNA, the CDR3 is TGCAGCGTTGGACGGGCGGGGGAAAAACTGTTTTTT. Translated, it gives CSVGRAGEKLFF.

The gene calls are TRBV18 and TRBJ1-6; no clear D gene. Germline loops: CDR1 KGHSH, CDR2 LQKENI. CDR3 length equals 14 residues. V was pared by 5 bases and J by 8 bases, with 13 bases between. CDR3 coding DNA: TGTGCCAGCTCAAGAGGAGGAGTCGATTCACCCCTCCACTTT. As protein: CASSRGGVDSPLHF.

The gene calls are TRBV11-2 and TRBJ2-1; no firm D call. CDR1 SGHAT and CDR2 FQNNGV come from the germline V gene. V was shortened by 3 bases and J by 8 bases, with 5 bases between the two germline ends. CDR3 size: 11 residues. The CDR3 bases are TGTGCCAGCAGCTTTCTGTATGAGCAGTTCTTC. It yields the protein CASSFLYEQFF.

This chain links TRBV7-8 with TRBJ2-2; D is unresolved. V lost 1 base, J lost 7 bases, and 7 bases lay in between. The CDR3 consists of 13 residues. Germline assignment: CDR1 SGHVS and CDR2 FQNEAQ. CDR3 sequence reads: CASSLGPFGELFF. Here the CDR3 DNA reads TGTGCCAGCAGCTTAGGTCCGTTCGGGGAGCTGTTTTTT.

This clone was seen a handful of times. The chain has TRBV4-1 and TRBJ1-2, with TRBD1 identical over 9 bases. This CDR3 has 14 residues. In germline, CDR1 is MGHRA, CDR2 YSYEKL. The trim removed 2 bases at V and 8 bases at J, leaving 6 bases unmatched. CDR3 sequence: CASSQRTGVEGYTF. In DNA, the CDR3 is TGCGCCAGCAGCCAACGGACAGGGGTTGAGGGCTACACCTTC.

This clone was seen only a few times. The rearrangement uses TRBV5-1 and TRBJ2-2; D gene uncertain. V lost 3 bases, J lost 1 base, and 10 bases lay in between. Germline V lookup: CDR1 SGHRS, CDR2 YFSETQ. The CDR3 is 15 residues long. CDR3 nucleotide sequence: TGCGCCAGCAGCTCTATGTACGGGAACACCGGGGAGCTGTTTTTT. This translates into CASSSMYGNTGELFF.

The rearrangement uses TRBV10-1 and TRBJ2-3; D may be TRBD2 (6 bases). Germline loops: CDR1 WNHNN, CDR2 SYGVQD (reference sequence). The ends were cut back, 4 bases at V and 5 bases at J, with 16 bases in the middle. The CDR3 has 15 amino acids. CDR3 nucleotide sequence: TGCGCCAGCAGTGTTACGGGAGATGGACAAGATACGCAGTATTTT. Residues: CASSVTGDGQDTQYF.

The chain employs TRBV11-1 and TRBJ2-3; 8 bases fit TRBD1. The CDR3 totals 16 residues. Losses at the gene ends were 5 bases for V and 6 bases for J; bases not matched to a gene: 13. Germline V lookup: CDR1 SGHAT, CDR2 FQDESV (reference sequence). Written as DNA, the CDR3 is TGTGCCAGCAGCCAGGGACAGGCGAGGGACGGGGATACGCAGTATTTT. Protein product: CASSQGQARDGDTQYF. Full variable domain (outside the CDR3, taken from reference TRBV11-1 and TRBJ2-3): EAEVAQSPRYKITEKSQAVAFWCDPISGHATLYWYRQILGQGPELLVQFQDESVVDDSQLPKDRFSAERLKGVDSTLKIQPAELGDSAMYLCASSQGQARDGDTQYFGPGTRLTVL.

The chain links TRBV29-1 to TRBJ2-5; 13 nucleotides agree with TRBD2. From germline, CDR1 is SQVTM and CDR2 ANQGSEA. The CDR3 extends over 15 amino acids. V shed 6 bases and J 11 bases; nucleotides not matched to a gene: 15. CDR3 residues: CSVRSGLAGPGEQYF. CDR3 sequence (DNA): TGCAGCGTGAGATCGGGACTAGCGGGACCGGGGGAGCAGTACTTC. Combining the CDR3 with reference TRBV29-1 and TRBJ2-5 gives the whole variable domain SAVISQKPSRDICQRGTSLTIQCQVDSQVTMMFWYRQQPGQSLTLIATANQGSEATYESGFVIDKFPISRPNLTFSTLTVSNMSPEDSSIYLCSVRSGLAGPGEQYFGPGTRLLVL.

The chain combines TRBV2 with TRBJ1-1; a possible D gene is TRBD1 (6 bases). Germline V gene lookup returns CDR1 SNHLY and CDR2 FYNNEI. The CDR3 contains 17 residues. Trimming removed 7 bases at V and 0 bases at J, with 21 bases between. DNA for the CDR3: TGTGCCAGCAAGAGATCGACAGGTTTGGTTCTGAACACTGAAGCTTTCTTT. It encodes CASKRSTGLVLNTEAFF.